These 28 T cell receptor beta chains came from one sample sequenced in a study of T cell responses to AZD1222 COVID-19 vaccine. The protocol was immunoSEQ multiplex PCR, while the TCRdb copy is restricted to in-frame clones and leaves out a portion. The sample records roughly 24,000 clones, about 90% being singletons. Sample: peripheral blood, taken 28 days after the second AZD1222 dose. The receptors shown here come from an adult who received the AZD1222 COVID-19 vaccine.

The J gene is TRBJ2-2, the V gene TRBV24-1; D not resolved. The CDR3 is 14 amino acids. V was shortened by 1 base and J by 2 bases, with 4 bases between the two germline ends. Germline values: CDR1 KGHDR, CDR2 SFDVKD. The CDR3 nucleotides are TGTGCCACCAGTGATTTACCTAACACCGGGGAGCTGTTTTTT. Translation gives CATSDLPNTGELFF.

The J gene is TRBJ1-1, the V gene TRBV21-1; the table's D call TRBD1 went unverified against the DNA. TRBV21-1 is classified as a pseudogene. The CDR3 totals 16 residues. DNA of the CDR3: TGTGCCAGCAGCATTACCAGACAGCACTCTAACACTGAAGCTTTCTTT. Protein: CASSITRQHSNTEAFF.

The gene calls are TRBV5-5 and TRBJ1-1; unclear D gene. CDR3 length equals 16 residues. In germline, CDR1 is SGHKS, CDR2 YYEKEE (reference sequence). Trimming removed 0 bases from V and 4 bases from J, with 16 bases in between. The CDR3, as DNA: TGTGCCAGCAGCTTGGCCTTTGGGATCCGGGGCACTGAAGCTTTCTTT. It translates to CASSLAFGIRGTEAFF.

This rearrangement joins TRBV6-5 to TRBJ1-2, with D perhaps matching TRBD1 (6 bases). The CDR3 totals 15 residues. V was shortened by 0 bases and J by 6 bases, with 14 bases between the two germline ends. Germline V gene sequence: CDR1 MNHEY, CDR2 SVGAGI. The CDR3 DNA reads TGTGCCAGCAGTTACTCGAGTCGGGGGCCGGATGGCTACACCTTC. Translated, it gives CASSYSSRGPDGYTF.

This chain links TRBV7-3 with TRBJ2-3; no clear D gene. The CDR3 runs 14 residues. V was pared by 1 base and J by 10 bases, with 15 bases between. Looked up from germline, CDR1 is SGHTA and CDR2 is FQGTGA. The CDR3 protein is CASSLNPGQVAQYF. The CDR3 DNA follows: TGTGCCAGCAGCTTAAACCCCGGTCAGGTTGCGCAGTATTTT.

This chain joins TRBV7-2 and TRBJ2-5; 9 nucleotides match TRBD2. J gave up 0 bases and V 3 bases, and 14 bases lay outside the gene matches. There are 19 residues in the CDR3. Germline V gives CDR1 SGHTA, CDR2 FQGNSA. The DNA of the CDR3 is TGTGCCAGCAGCTTCAGATTGACAGCGGGGGGCAGTAACCAAGAGACCCAGTACTTC. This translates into CASSFRLTAGGSNQETQYF.

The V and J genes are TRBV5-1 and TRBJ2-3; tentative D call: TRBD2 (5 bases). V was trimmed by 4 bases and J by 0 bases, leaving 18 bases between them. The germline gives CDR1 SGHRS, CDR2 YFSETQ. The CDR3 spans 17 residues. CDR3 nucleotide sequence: TGCGCCAGCAGCCCCCCCCGGGGAGTCCTAAGCACAGATACGCAGTATTTT. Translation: CASSPPRGVLSTDTQYF.

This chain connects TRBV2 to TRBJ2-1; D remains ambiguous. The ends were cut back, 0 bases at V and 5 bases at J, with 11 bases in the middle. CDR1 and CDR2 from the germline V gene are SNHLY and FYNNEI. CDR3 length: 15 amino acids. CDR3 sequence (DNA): TGTGCCAGCAGTGAAGCAATCCGTGCGAACAATGAGCAGTTCTTC. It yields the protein CASSEAIRANNEQFF.

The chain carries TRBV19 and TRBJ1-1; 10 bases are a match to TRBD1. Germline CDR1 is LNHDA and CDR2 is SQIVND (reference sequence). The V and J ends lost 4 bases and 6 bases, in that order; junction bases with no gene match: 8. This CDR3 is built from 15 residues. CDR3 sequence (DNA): TGTGCCAGTAGTAGGACGGACAGGGGGGTCCCTGAAGCTTTCTTT. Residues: CASSRTDRGVPEAFF.

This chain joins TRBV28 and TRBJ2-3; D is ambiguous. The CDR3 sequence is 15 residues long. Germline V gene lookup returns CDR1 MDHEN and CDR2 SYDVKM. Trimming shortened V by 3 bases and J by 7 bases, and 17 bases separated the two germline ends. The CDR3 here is CASSFQEGSWNTQYF. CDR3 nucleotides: TGTGCCAGCAGTTTCCAAGAAGGGTCCTGGAATACGCAGTATTTT.

CDR3 protein: CASRDRVLAGELFF. In DNA form, the CDR3 reads TGTGCCAGCCGGGACAGGGTTCTTGCCGGGGAGCTGTTTTTT. V usage is TRBV6-5 and J usage is TRBJ2-2; TRBD1 matches at 9 bases. CDR3 size: 14 residues. Germline values: CDR1 MNHEY, CDR2 SVGAGI. V lost 8 bases, J lost 6 bases, and 7 bases stayed unmatched.

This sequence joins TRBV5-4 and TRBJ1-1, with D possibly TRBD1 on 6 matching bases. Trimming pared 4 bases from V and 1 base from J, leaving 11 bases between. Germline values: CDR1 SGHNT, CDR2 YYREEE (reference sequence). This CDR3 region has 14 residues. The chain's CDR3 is CASSADSRNTEAFF. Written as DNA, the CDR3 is TGTGCCAGCAGCGCGGACAGTAGGAACACTGAAGCTTTCTTT.

The CDR3 DNA reads TGTGCCAGCCGTCGGAACACTGAAGCTTTCTTT. Translated: CASRRNTEAFF. The chain couples TRBV5-8 to TRBJ1-1; D is ambiguous. This CDR3 has 11 amino acids. Germline-derived CDR1 and CDR2 are SGHTS and YDEGEE. Trimming took off 7 bases at V and 1 base at J, with 5 bases between the two ends.

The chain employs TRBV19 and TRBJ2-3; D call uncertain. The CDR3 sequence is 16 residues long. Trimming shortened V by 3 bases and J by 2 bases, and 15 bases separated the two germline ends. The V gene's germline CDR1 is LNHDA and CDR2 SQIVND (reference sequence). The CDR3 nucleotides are TGTGCCAGTAGTATGCGAGGCTCTTTGATCACAGATACGCAGTATTTT. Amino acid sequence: CASSMRGSLITDTQYF.

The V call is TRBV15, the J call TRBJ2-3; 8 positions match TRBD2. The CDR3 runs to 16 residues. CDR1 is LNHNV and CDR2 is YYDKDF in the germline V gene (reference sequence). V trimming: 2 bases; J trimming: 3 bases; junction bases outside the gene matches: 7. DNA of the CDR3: TGTGCCACCAGCAGAAGCGGGGGCAGTAGGACAGATACGCAGTATTTT. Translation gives CATSRSGGSRTDTQYF.

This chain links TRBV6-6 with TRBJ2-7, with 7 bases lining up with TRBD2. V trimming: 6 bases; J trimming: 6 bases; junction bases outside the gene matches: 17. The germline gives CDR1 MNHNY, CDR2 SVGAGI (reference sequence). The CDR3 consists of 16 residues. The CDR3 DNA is TGTGCCAGCAGCCCGGGGCTGGGCCTGGGGGGGTTCGAGCAGTACTTC. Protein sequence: CASSPGLGLGGFEQYF.

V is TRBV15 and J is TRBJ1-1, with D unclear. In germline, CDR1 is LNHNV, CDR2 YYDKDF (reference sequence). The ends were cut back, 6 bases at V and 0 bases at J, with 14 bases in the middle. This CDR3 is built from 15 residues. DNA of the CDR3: TGTGCCACCAGGGAGGGCAGACCCATGAACACTGAAGCTTTCTTT. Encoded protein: CATREGRPMNTEAFF.

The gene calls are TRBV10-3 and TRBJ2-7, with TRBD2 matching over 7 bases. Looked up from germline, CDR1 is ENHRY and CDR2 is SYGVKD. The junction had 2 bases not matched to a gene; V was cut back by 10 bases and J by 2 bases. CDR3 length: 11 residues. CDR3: CATGLAYEQYF. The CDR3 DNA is TGTGCCACCGGACTAGCCTACGAGCAGTACTTC.

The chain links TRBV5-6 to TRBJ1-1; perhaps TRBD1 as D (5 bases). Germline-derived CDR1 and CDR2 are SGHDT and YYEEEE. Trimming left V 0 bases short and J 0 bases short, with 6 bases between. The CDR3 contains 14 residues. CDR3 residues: CASSLGTLNTEAFF. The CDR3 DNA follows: TGTGCCAGCAGCTTGGGGACATTGAACACTGAAGCTTTCTTT.

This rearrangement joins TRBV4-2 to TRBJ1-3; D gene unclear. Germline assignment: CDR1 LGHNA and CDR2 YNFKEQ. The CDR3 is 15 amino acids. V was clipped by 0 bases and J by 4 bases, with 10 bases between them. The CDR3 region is CASSQDPGSGNTIYF. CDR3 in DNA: TGTGCCAGCAGCCAAGATCCGGGGTCCGGAAACACCATATATTTT.

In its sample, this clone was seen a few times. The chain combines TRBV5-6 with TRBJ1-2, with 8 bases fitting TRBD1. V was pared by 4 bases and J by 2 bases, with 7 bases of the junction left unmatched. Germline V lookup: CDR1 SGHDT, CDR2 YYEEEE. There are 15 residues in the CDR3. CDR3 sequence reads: CASSIDRGKNYGYTF. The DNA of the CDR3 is TGTGCCAGCAGCATTGACAGGGGAAAGAACTATGGCTACACCTTC. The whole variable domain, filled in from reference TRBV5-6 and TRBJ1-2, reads DAGVTQSPTHLIKTRGQQVTLRCSPKSGHDTVSWYQQALGQGPQFIFQYYEEEERQRGNFPDRFSGHQFPNYSSELNVNALLLGDSALYLCASSIDRGKNYGYTFGSGTRLTVV.

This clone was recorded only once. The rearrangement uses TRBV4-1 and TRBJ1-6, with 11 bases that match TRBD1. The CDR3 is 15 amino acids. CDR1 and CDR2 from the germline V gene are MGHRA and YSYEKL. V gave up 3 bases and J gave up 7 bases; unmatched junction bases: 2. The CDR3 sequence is CASSQDRGQNSPLHF. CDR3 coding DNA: TGCGCCAGCAGCCAGGACAGGGGGCAAAATTCACCCCTCCACTTT.

The CDR3 DNA is TGTGCCAGCAGATTTACAGCGAACACCGGGGAGCTGTTTTTT. This gives the protein CASRFTANTGELFF. This chain joins TRBV7-8 and TRBJ2-2; D is ambiguous. Deletions cut 6 bases from V and 0 bases from J, with 8 bases between. The CDR3 totals 14 residues. Per germline, CDR1 SGHVS and CDR2 FQNEAQ.

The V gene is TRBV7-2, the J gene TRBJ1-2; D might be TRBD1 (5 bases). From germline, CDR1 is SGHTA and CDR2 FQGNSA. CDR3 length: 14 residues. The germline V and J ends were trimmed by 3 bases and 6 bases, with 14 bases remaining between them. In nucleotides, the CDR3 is TGTGCCAGCAGCTTGTCCCAGGGAAGGAATGGCTACACCTTC. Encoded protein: CASSLSQGRNGYTF.

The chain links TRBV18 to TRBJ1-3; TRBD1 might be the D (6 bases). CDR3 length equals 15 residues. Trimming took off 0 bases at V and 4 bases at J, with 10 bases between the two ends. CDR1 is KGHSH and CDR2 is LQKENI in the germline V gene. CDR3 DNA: TGTGCCAGCTCACCACCGGGGGCTCAGGGAAACACCATATATTTT. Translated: CASSPPGAQGNTIYF.

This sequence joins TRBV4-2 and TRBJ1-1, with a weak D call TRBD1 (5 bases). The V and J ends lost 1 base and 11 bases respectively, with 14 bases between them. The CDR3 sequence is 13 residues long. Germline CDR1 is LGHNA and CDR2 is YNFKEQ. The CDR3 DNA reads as TGTGCCAGCAGCCAAGTGGAAAGGGGCCGGGCTTTCTTT. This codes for CASSQVERGRAFF.

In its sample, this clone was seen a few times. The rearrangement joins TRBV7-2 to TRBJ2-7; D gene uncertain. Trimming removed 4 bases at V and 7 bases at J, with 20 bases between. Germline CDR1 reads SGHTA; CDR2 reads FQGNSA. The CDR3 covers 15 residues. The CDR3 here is CASSSSVATSKEQYF. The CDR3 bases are TGTGCCAGCAGCTCATCCGTGGCTACGAGCAAGGAGCAGTACTTC.

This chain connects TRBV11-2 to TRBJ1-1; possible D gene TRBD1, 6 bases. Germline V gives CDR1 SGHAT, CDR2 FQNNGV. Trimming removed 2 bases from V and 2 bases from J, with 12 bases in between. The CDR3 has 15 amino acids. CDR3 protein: CASSLLTGLNTEAFF. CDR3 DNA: TGTGCCAGCAGCTTATTAACAGGGCTCAACACTGAAGCTTTCTTT.